A single sample is the source of the 13 T cell receptor beta chains below, sequenced in a study of cytomegalovirus exposure and HLA in healthy donors. 13 Jbeta primers and 60 Vbeta primers were used for the PCR. Clones were read by immunoSEQ multiplex PCR, and TCRdb kept only the in-frame ones, dropping some. The sample records about 140,000 clones, about 86% being singletons. The specimen was PBMCs. These receptors were obtained from a man aged 35-49 years in good health and CMV-seropositive.

The chain joins TRBV12-1 to TRBJ2-1; the table assigns TRBD2, which was not confirmed against the DNA. TRBV12-1 counts as a pseudogene. This CDR3 has 15 amino acids. The CDR3 region has the DNA TGTGCCAGCAGCTTCGGACTAGCGGGAGGCAATGAGCAGTTCTTC. It encodes CASSFGLAGGNEQFF.

This clone occurred once. The chain is built from TRBV10-3 and TRBJ2-2; 9 positions agree with TRBD1. Germline CDR1 ENHRY, CDR2 SYGVKD. The CDR3 loop spans 16 amino acids. V lost 8 bases and J lost 5; bases outside the gene matches: 12. This CDR3 is CAIQAGGTGWTGELFF. CDR3 DNA: TGTGCCATCCAAGCCGGTGGGACAGGGTGGACCGGGGAGCTGTTTTTT.

This sequence joins TRBV19 and TRBJ2-1; a possible D gene is TRBD1 (5 bases). The germline V and J ends were trimmed by 3 bases and 4 bases, with 13 bases remaining between them. The germline CDR1 and CDR2 sequences are LNHDA and SQIVND (reference sequence). CDR3 size: 15 residues. Here the CDR3 DNA reads TGTGCCAGTAGTATTTTTCAGGGATTGTACAATGAGCAGTTCTTC. This encodes CASSIFQGLYNEQFF.

The chain links TRBV7-3 to TRBJ2-3, with 10 bases aligning to TRBD2. The germline CDR1 and CDR2 sequences are SGHTA and FQGTGA. V shed 0 bases and J 3 bases; nucleotides not matched to a gene: 3. This CDR3 has 16 residues. CDR3 in DNA: TGTGCCAGCAGCTTAACTAGCGGGGGGCTGACAGATACGCAGTATTTT. Its protein product is CASSLTSGGLTDTQYF.

This clone has just a few counts. The gene calls are TRBV7-3 and TRBJ2-7; maybe TRBD2 (6 bases). Trimming shortened V by 0 bases and J by 6 bases, and 12 bases separated the two germline ends. Looked up from germline, CDR1 is SGHTA and CDR2 is FQGTGA. The CDR3 is made up of 14 amino acids. CDR3 protein: CASSLTQEEGEQYF. CDR3 in DNA: TGTGCCAGCAGCTTAACACAGGAGGAGGGCGAGCAGTACTTC. Using reference TRBV7-3 and TRBJ2-7 for the parts outside the CDR3, the full variable domain is GAGVSQTPSNKVTEKGKYVELRCDPISGHTALYWYRQSLGQGPEFLIYFQGTGAADDSGLPNDRFFAVRPEGSVSTLKIQRTERGDSAVYLCASSLTQEEGEQYFGPGTRLTVT.

The chain couples TRBV5-1 to TRBJ1-1; 9 bases align to TRBD1. The germline V gene encodes CDR1 SGHRS and CDR2 YFSETQ. The CDR3 loop spans 13 amino acids. V lost 6 bases, J lost 6 bases, and 6 bases stayed unmatched. CDR3 in DNA: TGCGCCAGCACCCTGACAGGGGGAGCTGAAGCTTTCTTT. The encoded protein is CASTLTGGAEAFF.

The chain links TRBV7-9 to TRBJ2-3; 11 bases are shared with TRBD1. V lost 6 bases to trimming and J lost 3 bases; unmatched junction nucleotides: 8. CDR1 and CDR2 from the germline V gene are SEHNR and FQNEAQ (reference sequence). The CDR3 consists of 16 residues. The CDR3 is CASRPRRDRGTDTQYF. CDR3 nucleotide sequence: TGTGCCAGCAGGCCACGCCGGGACAGGGGGACAGATACGCAGTATTTT. Full variable domain (missing parts from reference TRBV7-9 and TRBJ2-3): DTGVSQNPRHKITKRGQNVTFRCDPISEHNRLYWYRQTLGQGPEFLTYFQNEAQLEKSRLLSDRFSAERPKGSFSTLEIQRTEQGDSAMYLCASRPRRDRGTDTQYFGPGTRLTVL.

Remarks on this clone: The DNA is omitted, as the CDR3 cannot be located on it reliably, and the CDR3 follows TCRdb's listing. The CDR3 is CASGFFGQAQPQHF. This chain uses TRBV12-5 with TRBJ1-5; the listed D gene, TRBD1, was not tested against the DNA. Germline V gene sequence: CDR1 LGHNT, CDR2 FRNRAP. The CDR3 region is 14 residues in length, termini included.

The DNA of the CDR3 is TGTGCCAGCAGCCCCCCCCTAGGGGGGGACACTGAAGCTTTCTTT. Translating it yields CASSPPLGGDTEAFF. J is TRBJ1-1 and V is TRBV5-5, with a possible D match to TRBD1 (6 bases). This CDR3 comprises 15 residues. Trimming removed 4 bases at V and 3 bases at J, with 16 bases between. CDR1 and CDR2 (germline): SGHKS, YYEKEE (reference sequence). Combining the CDR3 with reference TRBV5-5 and TRBJ1-1 gives the whole variable domain DAGVTQSPTHLIKTRGQQVTLRCSPISGHKSVSWYQQVLGQGPQFIFQYYEKEERGRGNFPDRFSARQFPNYSSELNVNALLLGDSALYLCASSPPLGGDTEAFFGQGTRLTVV.

This clone was counted once. J is TRBJ1-1 and V is TRBV7-9, with 8 nucleotides matching TRBD1. V was clipped by 4 bases and J by 5 bases; unmatched bases: 9. Germline CDR1 and CDR2: SEHNR and FQNEAQ (reference sequence). This CDR3 is 15 amino acids long. The DNA of the CDR3 is TGTGCCAGCAGCTGGTACAGGGGGGGAAAGACTGAAGCTTTCTTT. It yields the protein CASSWYRGGKTEAFF.

The chain links TRBV4-1 to TRBJ1-1, with unresolved D. The length of the CDR3 is 14 residues. Germline V gene lookup returns CDR1 MGHRA and CDR2 YSYEKL. Trimming took off 0 bases at V and 3 bases at J, with 8 bases between the two ends. CDR3 residues: CASSQESGDTEAFF. Here the CDR3 DNA reads TGCGCCAGCAGCCAAGAGTCCGGGGACACTGAAGCTTTCTTT.

The CDR3 region is CASSQAGVGDTQYF. The DNA for the CDR3 is TGCGCCAGCAGCCAAGCGGGAGTGGGAGATACGCAGTATTTT. The chain joins TRBV4-1 to TRBJ2-3, with a weak D call TRBD2 (6 bases). Trimming left V 1 base short and J 5 bases short, with 10 bases between. CDR1 MGHRA and CDR2 YSYEKL come from the germline V gene. The CDR3 loop spans 14 amino acids.

Details on this clone: A junction boundary mismatches the germline segment, possibly from a read error. This chain links TRBV7-9 with TRBJ2-5, with D tentatively TRBD2 (5 bases). CDR3 length: 14 residues. Germline CDR1 reads SEHNR; CDR2 reads FQNEAQ (reference sequence). The CDR3 sequence: CSSSRPDWRETQYF. The DNA for the CDR3 is TGTTCCAGCAGCCGTCCGGACTGGCGAGAGACCCAGTACTTC.